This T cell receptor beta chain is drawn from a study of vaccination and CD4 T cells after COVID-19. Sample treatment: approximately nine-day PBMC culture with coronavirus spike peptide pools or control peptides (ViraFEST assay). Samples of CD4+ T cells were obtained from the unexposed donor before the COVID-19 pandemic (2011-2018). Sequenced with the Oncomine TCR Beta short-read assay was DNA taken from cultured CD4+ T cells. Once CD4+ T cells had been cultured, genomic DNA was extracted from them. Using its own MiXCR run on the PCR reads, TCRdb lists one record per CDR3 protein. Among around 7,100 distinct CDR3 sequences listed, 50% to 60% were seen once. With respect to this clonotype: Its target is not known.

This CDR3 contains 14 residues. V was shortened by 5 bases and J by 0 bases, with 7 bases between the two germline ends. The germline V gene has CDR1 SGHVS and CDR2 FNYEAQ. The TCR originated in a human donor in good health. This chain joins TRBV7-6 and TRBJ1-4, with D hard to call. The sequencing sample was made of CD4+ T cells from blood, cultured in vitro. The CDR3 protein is CASSTSATNEKLFF. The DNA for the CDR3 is TGTGCCAGCAGCACCTCGGCAACTAATGAAAAACTGTTTTTT.